Listed here are 22 T cell receptor beta chains from one sample, sequenced in a study of cytomegalovirus exposure and HLA in healthy donors. 13 Jbeta primers and 60 Vbeta primers were used for the PCR. Sequenced by immunoSEQ multiplex PCR; TCRdb stores in-frame clones only, minus some. The sample has roughly 120,000 clones, roughly 63% seen once. Sequenced material: PBMCs. Receptors were obtained from a woman aged 70-85 years in good health and CMV-seropositive.

Here the CDR3 reads CASSLVQGAGGYTF. The CDR3 nucleotides read TGTGCCAGCAGCTTGGTCCAGGGGGCCGGTGGCTACACCTTC. The J gene is TRBJ1-2, the V gene TRBV7-8; 8 bases align to TRBD1. With 3 bases clipped from V and 7 bases from J, the junction kept 7 bases outside the gene matches. The CDR3 has 14 residues. Per the germline V gene, CDR1 is SGHVS and CDR2 is FQNEAQ.

CDR3 sequence reads: CASRPSGEETQYF. In DNA form, the CDR3 reads TGTGCCAGCAGACCCAGCGGGGAAGAGACCCAGTACTTC. The chain recombines TRBV6-6 with TRBJ2-5; the match to TRBD2 covers 7 bases. The V and J ends lost 6 bases and 3 bases, in that order; junction bases with no gene match: 4. The germline V gene encodes CDR1 MNHNY and CDR2 SVGAGI (reference sequence). This CDR3 has 13 residues.

This chain links TRBV4-3 with TRBJ1-5; D is unresolved. CDR1 is LGHNA, CDR2 YSLEER, per germline. The V end lost 0 bases, the J end lost 7 bases, and 7 bases lay between the germline ends. CDR3 length equals 13 residues. The CDR3 DNA reads TGCGCCAGCAGCCAAGATCGGGTACAGCCCCAGCATTTT. Its translation: CASSQDRVQPQHF.

This clone was seen a handful of times. The V gene is TRBV29-1, the J gene TRBJ2-3; D perhaps matches TRBD2 (6 bases). CDR3 length: 13 amino acids. V lost 4 bases, J lost 6 bases, and 14 bases lay in between. Germline V gives CDR1 SQVTM, CDR2 ANQGSEA. CDR3 amino acids: CSVVPGVRDTQYF. CDR3 bases: TGCAGCGTTGTCCCGGGAGTAAGGGATACGCAGTATTTT.

The table lists this clone with a few counts. This chain's CDR3 is CAWSVPGHYGYTF. In DNA, the CDR3 is TGTGCCTGGAGTGTACCAGGGCACTATGGCTACACCTTC. The chain carries TRBV30 and TRBJ1-2; D possibly corresponds to TRBD1 (5 bases). The CDR3 totals 13 residues. Per the germline V gene, CDR1 is GTSNPN and CDR2 is SVGIG (reference sequence). V was shortened by 0 bases and J by 3 bases, with 8 bases between the two germline ends.

This chain uses TRBV2 with TRBJ2-3; TRBD2 agrees at 8 bases. The J segment lost 0 bases and the V segment lost 6 bases, leaving 5 bases of the junction unmatched. Germline V gives CDR1 SNHLY, CDR2 FYNNEI. The CDR3 is 15 amino acids. CDR3 nucleotide sequence: TGTGCCAGCAGACCTAGCGGGTCTAGCACAGATACGCAGTATTTT. Residues: CASRPSGSSTDTQYF.

V is TRBV6-5 and J is TRBJ1-2; D is possibly TRBD1 (5 bases). The CDR3 covers 13 residues. Germline lookup yields CDR1 MNHEY and CDR2 SVGAGI. Trimming removed 4 bases at V and 7 bases at J, with 13 bases between. Here the CDR3 DNA reads TGTGCCAGCAGTTCCCTGGGGCCCGCTGGCTACACCTTC. It encodes CASSSLGPAGYTF.

V usage is TRBV11-2 and J usage is TRBJ2-7; 10 positions match TRBD2. Germline assignment: CDR1 SGHAT and CDR2 FQNNGV. The CDR3 consists of 15 residues. With V trimmed by 5 bases and J by 5 bases, 9 bases remained unmatched. The CDR3 sequence: CASSRGAGGYNEQYF. CDR3 DNA sequence: TGTGCCAGCAGCAGAGGAGCGGGGGGGTACAACGAGCAGTACTTC.

This clone was detected only a few times. The genes are TRBV5-8 and TRBJ2-2; the D gene is possibly TRBD2 (6 bases). V lost 5 bases and J lost 3, with 11 bases in between. CDR1 SGHTS and CDR2 YDEGEE come from the germline V gene. CDR3 length equals 14 residues. The CDR3 reads CASSSGLYTGELFF. The DNA for the CDR3 is TGTGCCAGCAGTTCGGGACTCTACACCGGGGAGCTGTTTTTT.

The CDR3 DNA reads as TGTGCCAGCAGTTCCGACAGGGTGGGAGGTTCACCCCTCCACTTT. Its translation is CASSSDRVGGSPLHF. V is TRBV27 and J is TRBJ1-6; TRBD1 matches at 7 bases. Germline V CDR1 and CDR2: MNHEY, SMNVEV (reference sequence). The CDR3 runs to 15 residues. Trimming cost V 4 bases and J 9 bases; bases outside gene matches: 9.

This rearrangement joins TRBV18 to TRBJ1-5; D may be TRBD1 (6 bases). The germline V and J ends were trimmed by 6 bases and 2 bases, with 11 bases remaining between them. The CDR3 is 14 amino acids. In germline, CDR1 is KGHSH, CDR2 LQKENI. The CDR3 sequence is CASSTEGGNQPQHF. DNA of the CDR3: TGTGCCAGCTCCACAGAGGGGGGCAATCAGCCCCAGCATTTT.

The V gene is TRBV7-9, the J gene TRBJ1-2, with D possibly matching TRBD1 (5 bases). The germline CDR1 and CDR2 sequences are SEHNR and FQNEAQ (reference sequence). The CDR3 is 17 amino acids. V lost 8 bases and J 2 bases, leaving 24 bases between the germline ends. CDR3 sequence: CASSDGQLSRGNYGYTF. CDR3 in DNA: TGTGCCAGCTCAGACGGGCAGCTCTCCCGGGGGAACTATGGCTACACCTTC.

The gene calls are TRBV7-9 and TRBJ1-2; D possibly corresponds to TRBD1 (5 bases). Trimming removed 5 bases from V and 4 bases from J, with 11 bases in between. CDR3 length: 13 amino acids. Looked up from germline, CDR1 is SEHNR and CDR2 is FQNEAQ (reference sequence). Here the CDR3 DNA reads TGTGCCAGCAGCCCAAGGGGCTTCTATGGCTACACCTTC. It is translated as CASSPRGFYGYTF.

The chain links TRBV27 to TRBJ1-2; no firm D call. Germline CDR1 reads MNHEY; CDR2 reads SMNVEV (reference sequence). Trimming removed 6 bases from V and 0 bases from J, with 14 bases in between. CDR3 length: 15 residues. CDR3 sequence (DNA): TGTGCCAGCAGCCCAAACAGCCTTGCTAACTATGGCTACACCTTC. This translates into CASSPNSLANYGYTF.

The chain joins TRBV7-9 to TRBJ1-1; TRBD1 might be the D (6 bases). The CDR3 extends over 13 amino acids. Per the germline V gene, CDR1 is SEHNR and CDR2 is FQNEAQ (reference sequence). V was shortened by 7 bases and J by 8 bases, with 17 bases between the two germline ends. CDR3 loop: CASTLTDRSEAFF. In DNA, the CDR3 is TGTGCCAGCACCCTGACCGACAGGTCCGAAGCTTTCTTT. The whole variable domain, remainder taken from reference TRBV7-9 and TRBJ1-1, is DTGVSQNPRHKITKRGQNVTFRCDPISEHNRLYWYRQTLGQGPEFLTYFQNEAQLEKSRLLSDRFSAERPKGSFSTLEIQRTEQGDSAMYLCASTLTDRSEAFFGQGTRLTVV.

J is TRBJ1-1 and V is TRBV6-5; D not certain. This CDR3 region has 15 residues. Germline V CDR1 and CDR2: MNHEY, SVGAGI. Trimming left V 0 bases short and J 0 bases short, with 8 bases between. Here the CDR3 reads CASSYSLQMNTEAFF. CDR3 sequence (DNA): TGTGCCAGCAGTTACTCGTTGCAGATGAACACTGAAGCTTTCTTT.

The chain employs TRBV6-6 and TRBJ1-2; 8 bases map to TRBD1. The CDR3 is made up of 14 amino acids. Germline V gene data show CDR1 as MNHNY and CDR2 as SVGAGI (reference sequence). V lost 5 bases and J lost 6; bases outside the gene matches: 8. The CDR3 nucleotides read TGTGCCAGCAGTGCCCAACGGACAGGGAATGGCTACACCTTC. The encoded protein is CASSAQRTGNGYTF.

This chain joins TRBV28 and TRBJ1-3; 8 bases map to TRBD1. The length of the CDR3 is 15 residues. The V gene's germline CDR1 is MDHEN and CDR2 SYDVKM. V trimming: 6 bases; J trimming: 5 bases; junction bases outside the gene matches: 9. CDR3 nucleotides: TGTGCCAGCAGAGCAACAGGGGGTGATAGAAACACCATATATTTT. Its translation: CASRATGGDRNTIYF.

CDR3 DNA sequence: TGCGCCAGCAGCCAAGATCCTCGGACAGGGAATAGCTACACCTTC. Amino acid sequence: CASSQDPRTGNSYTF. The gene calls are TRBV4-3 and TRBJ1-2; 8 nucleotides match TRBD1. CDR1 and CDR2 (germline): LGHNA, YSLEER. Trimming cost V 0 bases and J 9 bases; bases outside gene matches: 9. CDR3 size: 15 residues.

The rearrangement links TRBV7-9 to TRBJ1-4; the D is unclear. V lost 4 bases and J 0 bases, leaving 9 bases between the germline ends. Germline V gene data show CDR1 as SEHNR and CDR2 as FQNEAQ (reference sequence). The CDR3 is 15 residues long. In nucleotides, the CDR3 is TGTGCCAGCAGCTCCTCCCTCGCAACTAATGAAAAACTGTTTTTT. Its protein product is CASSSSLATNEKLFF. The variable domain in full, completed from reference TRBV7-9 and TRBJ1-4, reads DTGVSQNPRHKITKRGQNVTFRCDPISEHNRLYWYRQTLGQGPEFLTYFQNEAQLEKSRLLSDRFSAERPKGSFSTLEIQRTEQGDSAMYLCASSSSLATNEKLFFGSGTQLSVL.

This clone was detected once. This rearrangement joins TRBV6-6 to TRBJ1-1; TRBD1 matches 9 bases. Germline V gene data show CDR1 as MNHNY and CDR2 as SVGAGI (reference sequence). V shed 5 bases and J 2 bases; nucleotides not matched to a gene: 3. The CDR3 is 14 amino acids. The DNA of the CDR3 is TGTGCCAGCAGTGTGGGACAGGGCAACACTGAAGCTTTCTTT. This gives the protein CASSVGQGNTEAFF.

This clone occurred once. The CDR3 loop is CATSTKRGTNTGELFF. DNA of the CDR3: TGTGCCACCAGCACCAAGCGGGGGACGAACACCGGGGAGCTGTTTTTT. The chain combines TRBV15 with TRBJ2-2, with 8 bases fitting TRBD2. The length of the CDR3 is 16 residues. Germline CDR1 is LNHNV and CDR2 is YYDKDF (reference sequence). V shed 4 bases and J 0 bases; nucleotides not matched to a gene: 4.